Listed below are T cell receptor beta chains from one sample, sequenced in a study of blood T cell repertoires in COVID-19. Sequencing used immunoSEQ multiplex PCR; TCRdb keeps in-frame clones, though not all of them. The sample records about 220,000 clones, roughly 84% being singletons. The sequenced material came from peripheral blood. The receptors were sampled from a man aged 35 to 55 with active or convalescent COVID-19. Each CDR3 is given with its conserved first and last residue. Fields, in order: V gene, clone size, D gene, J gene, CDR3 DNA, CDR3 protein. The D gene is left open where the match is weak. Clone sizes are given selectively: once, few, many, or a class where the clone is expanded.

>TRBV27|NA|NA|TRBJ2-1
TGTGCCAGCAGTTGGGCGGGTACTGCTGAGCAGTTCTTC
CASSWAGTAEQFF
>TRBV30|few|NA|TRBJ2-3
TGTGCCTGGAGTGTACGTCGGGCAGATACGCAGTATTTT
CAWSVRRADTQYF
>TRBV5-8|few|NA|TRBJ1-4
TGTGCCAGCAGACAGACACTAGCAACTAATGAAAAACTGTTTTTT
CASRQTLATNEKLFF
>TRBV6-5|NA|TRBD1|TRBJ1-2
TGTGCCAGCAGGGGGGACAGCAACTATGGCTACACCTTC
CASRGDSNYGYTF
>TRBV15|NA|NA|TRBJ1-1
TGTGCCACCAGCACGCGGGATTGGAGCACTGAAGCTTTCTTT
CATSTRDWSTEAFF
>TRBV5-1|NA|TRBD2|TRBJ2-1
TGCGCCAGCAGCTCCGACCCTGTATTAGCGGGAGCTACCCGTGAGCAGTTCTTC
CASSSDPVLAGATREQFF
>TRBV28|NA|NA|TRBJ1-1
TGTGCCAGCAGTGTACCTAGAACTGAAGCTTTCTTT
CASSVPRTEAFF
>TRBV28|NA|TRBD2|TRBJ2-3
TGTGCCAGCAGTTTAGGCGGGAGAGTGGAAGATACGCAGTATTTT
CASSLGGRVEDTQYF
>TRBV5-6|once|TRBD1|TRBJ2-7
TGTGCCAGCAGCGTCGGACAGGGGGCTTACGAGCAGTACTTC
CASSVGQGAYEQYF
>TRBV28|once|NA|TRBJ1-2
TGTGCCAGCAGTTTCCCAGGGGCCTCCTCCTATGGCTACACCTTC
CASSFPGASSYGYTF
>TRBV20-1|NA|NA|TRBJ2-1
TGCAGTGCTAGACGCAATGAGCAGTTCTTC
CSARRNEQFF
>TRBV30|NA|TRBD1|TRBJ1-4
TGTGCCTGGAGTCCCCCCAGTGGGCAGGGGGCAAGGTTGCGGGAAAAACTGTTTTTT
CAWSPPSGQGARLREKLFF
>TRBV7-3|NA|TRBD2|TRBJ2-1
TGTGCCAGCAGCTTAACGTGGACTAGCCTGGATGAGCAGTTCTTC
CASSLTWTSLDEQFF
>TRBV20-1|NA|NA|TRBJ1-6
TGCAGTGCTAGTGAGGGAGGCCCTTCACCCCTCCACTTT
CSASEGGPSPLHF
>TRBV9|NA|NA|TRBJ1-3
TGTGCCAGCAGCCAACAGGGCGTAGGCTCTGGAAACACCATATATTTT
CASSQQGVGSGNTIYF
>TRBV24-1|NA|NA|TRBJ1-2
TGTGCCACCAGTGATTTCAGGGACTATGGCTACACCTTC
CATSDFRDYGYTF
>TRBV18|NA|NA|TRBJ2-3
TGTGCCAGCTCACCGTTGCAAGGGACACGGATGGATACGCAGTATTTT
CASSPLQGTRMDTQYF
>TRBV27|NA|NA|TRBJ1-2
TGTGCCAGCAGAAGGGGAAACTATGGCTACACCTTC
CASRRGNYGYTF
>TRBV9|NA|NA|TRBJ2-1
TGTGCCAGCAGCTTAACGAGCTCCTACAATGAGCAGTTCTTC
CASSLTSSYNEQFF